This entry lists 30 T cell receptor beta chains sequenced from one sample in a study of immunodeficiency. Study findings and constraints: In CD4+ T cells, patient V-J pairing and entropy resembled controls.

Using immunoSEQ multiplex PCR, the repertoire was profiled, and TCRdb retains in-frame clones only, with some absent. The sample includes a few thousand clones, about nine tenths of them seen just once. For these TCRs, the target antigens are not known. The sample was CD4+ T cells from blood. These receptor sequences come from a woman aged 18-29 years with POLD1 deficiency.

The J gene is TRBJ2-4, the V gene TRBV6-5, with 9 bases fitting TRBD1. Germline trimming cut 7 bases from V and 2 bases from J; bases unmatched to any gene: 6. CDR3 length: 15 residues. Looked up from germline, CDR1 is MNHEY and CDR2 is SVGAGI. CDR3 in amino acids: CASTWDRASKNIQYF. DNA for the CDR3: TGTGCCAGCACCTGGGACAGGGCTTCCAAAAACATTCAGTACTTC.

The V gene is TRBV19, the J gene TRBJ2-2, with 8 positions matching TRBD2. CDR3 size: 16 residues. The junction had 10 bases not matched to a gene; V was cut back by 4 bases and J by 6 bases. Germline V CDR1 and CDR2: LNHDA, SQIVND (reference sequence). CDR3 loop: CASSRGLVQPPGELFF. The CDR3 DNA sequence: TGTGCCAGTAGTAGGGGACTAGTACAACCTCCCGGGGAGCTGTTTTTT.

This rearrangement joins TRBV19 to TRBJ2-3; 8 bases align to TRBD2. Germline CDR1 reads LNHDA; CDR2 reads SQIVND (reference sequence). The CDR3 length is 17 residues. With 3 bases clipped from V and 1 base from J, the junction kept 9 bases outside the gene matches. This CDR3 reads CASSMLVATSGTDTQYF. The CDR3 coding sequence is TGTGCCAGTAGTATGTTAGTCGCGACTAGCGGCACAGATACGCAGTATTTT.

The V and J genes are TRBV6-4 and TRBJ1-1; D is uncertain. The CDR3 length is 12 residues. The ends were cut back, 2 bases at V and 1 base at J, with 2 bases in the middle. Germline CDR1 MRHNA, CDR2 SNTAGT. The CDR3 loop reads CASSDKNTEAFF. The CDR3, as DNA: TGTGCCAGCAGTGACAAGAACACTGAAGCTTTCTTT.

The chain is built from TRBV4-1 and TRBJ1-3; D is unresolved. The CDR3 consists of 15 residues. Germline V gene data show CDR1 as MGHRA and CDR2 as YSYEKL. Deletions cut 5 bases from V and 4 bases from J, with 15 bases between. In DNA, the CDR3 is TGCGCCAGCAGCGTTATTGGGGTCGTGGGAAACACCATATATTTT. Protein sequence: CASSVIGVVGNTIYF.

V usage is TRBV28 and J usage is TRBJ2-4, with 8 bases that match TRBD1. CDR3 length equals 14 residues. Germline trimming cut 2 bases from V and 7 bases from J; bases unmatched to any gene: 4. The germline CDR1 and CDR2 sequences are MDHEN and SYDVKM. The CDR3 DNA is TGTGCCAGCAGTTTAGCAGGGGGCGCGAACATTCAGTACTTC. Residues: CASSLAGGANIQYF.

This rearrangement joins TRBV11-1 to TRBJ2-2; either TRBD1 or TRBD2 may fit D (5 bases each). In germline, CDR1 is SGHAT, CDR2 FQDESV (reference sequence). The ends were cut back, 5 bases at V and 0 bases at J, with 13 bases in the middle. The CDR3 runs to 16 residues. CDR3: CASSPPGLPNTGELFF. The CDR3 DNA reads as TGTGCCAGCAGCCCCCCGGGGCTACCGAACACCGGGGAGCTGTTTTTT.

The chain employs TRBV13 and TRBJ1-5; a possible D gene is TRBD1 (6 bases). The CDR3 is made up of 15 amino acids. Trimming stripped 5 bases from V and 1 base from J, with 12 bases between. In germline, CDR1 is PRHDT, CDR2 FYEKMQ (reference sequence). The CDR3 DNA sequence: TGTGCCAGCAGCAAGGGGGGGGCAAGCAATCAGCCCCAGCATTTT. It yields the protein CASSKGGASNQPQHF. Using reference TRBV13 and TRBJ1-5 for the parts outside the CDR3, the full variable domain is AAGVIQSPRHLIKEKRETATLKCYPIPRHDTVYWYQQGPGQDPQFLISFYEKMQSDKGSIPDRFSAQQFSDYHSELNMSSLELGDSALYFCASSKGGASNQPQHFGDGTRLSIL.

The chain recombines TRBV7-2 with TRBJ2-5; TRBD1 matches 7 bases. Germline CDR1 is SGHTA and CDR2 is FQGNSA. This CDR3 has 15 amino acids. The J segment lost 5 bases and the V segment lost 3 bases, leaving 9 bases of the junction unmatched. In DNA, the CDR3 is TGTGCCAGCAGCTTTTCGAGGGGGCCACCGGAGACCCAGTACTTC. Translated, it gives CASSFSRGPPETQYF.

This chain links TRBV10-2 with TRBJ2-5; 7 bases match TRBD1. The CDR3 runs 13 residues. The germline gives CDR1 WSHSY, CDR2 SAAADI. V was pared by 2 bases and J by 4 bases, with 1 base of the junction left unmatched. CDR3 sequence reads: CASSERGRETQYF. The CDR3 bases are TGCGCCAGCAGTGAGAGGGGGCGAGAGACCCAGTACTTC.

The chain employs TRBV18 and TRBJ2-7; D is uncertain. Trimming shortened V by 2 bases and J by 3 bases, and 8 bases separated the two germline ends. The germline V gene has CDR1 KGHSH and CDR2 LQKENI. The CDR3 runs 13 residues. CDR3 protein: CASSPAGIYEQYF. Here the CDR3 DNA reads TGTGCCAGCTCACCAGCAGGTATCTACGAGCAGTACTTC.

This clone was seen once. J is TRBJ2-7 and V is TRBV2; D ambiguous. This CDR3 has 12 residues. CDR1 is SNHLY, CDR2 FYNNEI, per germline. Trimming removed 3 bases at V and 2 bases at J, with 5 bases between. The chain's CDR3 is CASSDLAYEQYF. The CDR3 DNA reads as TGTGCCAGCAGTGATCTAGCCTACGAGCAGTACTTC.

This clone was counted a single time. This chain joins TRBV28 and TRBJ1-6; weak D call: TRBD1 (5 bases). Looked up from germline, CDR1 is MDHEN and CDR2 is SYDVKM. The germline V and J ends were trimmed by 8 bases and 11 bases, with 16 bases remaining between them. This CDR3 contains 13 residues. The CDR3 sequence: CASLGGSWTPLHF. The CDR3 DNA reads TGTGCCAGCCTTGGGGGGTCGTGGACACCCCTCCACTTT. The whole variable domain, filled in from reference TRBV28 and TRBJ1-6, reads DVKVTQSSRYLVKRTGEKVFLECVQDMDHENMFWYRQDPGLGLRLIYFSYDVKMKEKGDIPEGYSVSREKKERFSLILESASTNQTSMYLCASLGGSWTPLHFGNGTRLTVT.

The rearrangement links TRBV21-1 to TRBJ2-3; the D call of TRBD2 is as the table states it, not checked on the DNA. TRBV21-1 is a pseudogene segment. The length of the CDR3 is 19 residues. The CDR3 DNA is TGTGCCAGCAGCAAAGGGGTTGGAGGAAGGGAGCGGGAGAAGGATACGCAGTATTTT. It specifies CASSKGVGGREREKDTQYF.

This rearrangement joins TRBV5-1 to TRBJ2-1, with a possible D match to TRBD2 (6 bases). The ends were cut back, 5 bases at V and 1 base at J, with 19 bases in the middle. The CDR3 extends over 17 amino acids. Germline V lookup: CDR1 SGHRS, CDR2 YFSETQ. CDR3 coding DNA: TGCGCCAGCAGTTTATCAGCCGGGACTGGATCCTACAATGAGCAGTTCTTC. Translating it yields CASSLSAGTGSYNEQFF.

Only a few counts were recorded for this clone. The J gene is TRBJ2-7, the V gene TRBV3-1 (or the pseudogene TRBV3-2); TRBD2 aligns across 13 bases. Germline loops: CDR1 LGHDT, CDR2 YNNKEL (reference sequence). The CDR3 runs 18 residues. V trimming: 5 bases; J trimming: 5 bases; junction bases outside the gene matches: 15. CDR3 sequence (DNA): TGTGCCAGCAGCGCAGGACCGGGACTAGCGGGGCGACTGGACGAGCAGTACTTC. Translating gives CASSAGPGLAGRLDEQYF.

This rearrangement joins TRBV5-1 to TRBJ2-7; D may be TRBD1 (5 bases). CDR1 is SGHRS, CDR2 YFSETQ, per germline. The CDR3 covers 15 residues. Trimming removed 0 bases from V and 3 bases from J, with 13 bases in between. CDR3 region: CASSLEPGSYYEQYF. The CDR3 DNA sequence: TGCGCCAGCAGCTTGGAGCCAGGGTCTTACTACGAGCAGTACTTC.

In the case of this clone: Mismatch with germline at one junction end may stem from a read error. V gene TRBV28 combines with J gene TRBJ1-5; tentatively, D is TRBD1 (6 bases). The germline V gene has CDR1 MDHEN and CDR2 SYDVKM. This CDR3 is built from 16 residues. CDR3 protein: CASSFQGKSGNRPQHF. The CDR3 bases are TGTGCCAGCAGTTTCCAGGGGAAGAGTGGCAATCGGCCCCAGCATTTT. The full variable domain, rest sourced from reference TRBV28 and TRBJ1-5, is DVKVTQSSRYLVKRTGEKVFLECVQDMDHENMFWYRQDPGLGLRLIYFSYDVKMKEKGDIPEGYSVSREKKERFSLILESASTNQTSMYLCASSFQGKSGNRPQHFGDGTRLSIL.

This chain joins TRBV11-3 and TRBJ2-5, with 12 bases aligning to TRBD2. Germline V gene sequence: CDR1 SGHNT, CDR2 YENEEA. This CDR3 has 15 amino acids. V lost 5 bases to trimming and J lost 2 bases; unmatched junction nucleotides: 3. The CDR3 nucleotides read TGTGCCAGCAGCCCTGGACTAGCGGGACAAGAGACCCAGTACTTC. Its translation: CASSPGLAGQETQYF.

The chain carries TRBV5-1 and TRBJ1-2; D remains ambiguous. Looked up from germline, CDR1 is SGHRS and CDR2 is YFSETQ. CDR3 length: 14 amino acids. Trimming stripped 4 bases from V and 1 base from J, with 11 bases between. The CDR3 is CASSVLDGNYGYTF. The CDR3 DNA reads TGCGCCAGCAGCGTACTCGACGGTAACTATGGCTACACCTTC. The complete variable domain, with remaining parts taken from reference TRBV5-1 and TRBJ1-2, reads KAGVTQTPRYLIKTRGQQVTLSCSPISGHRSVSWYQQTPGQGLQFLFEYFSETQRNKGNFPGRFSGRQFSNSRSEMNVSTLELGDSALYLCASSVLDGNYGYTFGSGTRLTVV.

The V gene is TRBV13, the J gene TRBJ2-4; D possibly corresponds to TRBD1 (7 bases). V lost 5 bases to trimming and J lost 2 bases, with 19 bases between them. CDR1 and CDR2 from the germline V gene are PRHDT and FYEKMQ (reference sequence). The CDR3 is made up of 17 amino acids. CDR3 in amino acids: CASSPPGGRVPKNIQYF. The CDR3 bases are TGTGCCAGCAGCCCGCCAGGGGGGCGGGTCCCCAAAAACATTCAGTACTTC.

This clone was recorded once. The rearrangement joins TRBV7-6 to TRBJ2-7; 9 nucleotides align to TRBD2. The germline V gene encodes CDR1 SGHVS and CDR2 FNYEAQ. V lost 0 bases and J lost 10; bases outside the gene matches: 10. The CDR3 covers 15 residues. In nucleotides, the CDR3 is TGTGCCAGCAGCTTAGCTCTTGCTAGCGGGGAACCACAGTACTTC. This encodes CASSLALASGEPQYF.

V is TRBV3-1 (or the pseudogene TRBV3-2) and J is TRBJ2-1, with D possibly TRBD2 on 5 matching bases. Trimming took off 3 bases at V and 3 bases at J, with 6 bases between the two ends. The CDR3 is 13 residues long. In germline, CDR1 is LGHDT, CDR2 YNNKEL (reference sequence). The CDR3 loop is CASSQSGYNEQFF. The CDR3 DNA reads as TGTGCCAGCAGCCAGAGCGGCTACAATGAGCAGTTCTTC.

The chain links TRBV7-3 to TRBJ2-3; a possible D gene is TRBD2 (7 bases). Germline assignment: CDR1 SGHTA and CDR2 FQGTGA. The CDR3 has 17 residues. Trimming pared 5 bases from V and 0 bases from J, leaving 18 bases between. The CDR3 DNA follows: TGTGCCAGCAGCCCCCGGGGGGCGGGTGGGAGCACAGATACGCAGTATTTT. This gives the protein CASSPRGAGGSTDTQYF.

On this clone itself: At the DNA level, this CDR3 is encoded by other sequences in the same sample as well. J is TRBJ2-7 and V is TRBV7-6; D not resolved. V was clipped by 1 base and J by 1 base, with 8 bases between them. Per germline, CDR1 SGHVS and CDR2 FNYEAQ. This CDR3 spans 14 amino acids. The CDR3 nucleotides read TGTGCCAGCAGCTTAGAGGAACCTTCCTACGAGCAGTACTTC. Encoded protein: CASSLEEPSYEQYF.

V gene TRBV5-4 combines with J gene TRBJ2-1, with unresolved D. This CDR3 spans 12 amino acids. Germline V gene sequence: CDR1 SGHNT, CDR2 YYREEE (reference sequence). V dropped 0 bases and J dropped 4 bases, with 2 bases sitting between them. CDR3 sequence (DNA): TGTGCCAGCAGCTTGGATTACAATGAGCAGTTCTTC. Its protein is CASSLDYNEQFF.

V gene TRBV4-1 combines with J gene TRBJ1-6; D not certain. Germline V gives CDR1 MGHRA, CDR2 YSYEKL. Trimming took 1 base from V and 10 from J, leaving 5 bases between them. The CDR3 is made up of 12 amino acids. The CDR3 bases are TGCGCCAGCAGCCAAGTCCACTCACCCCTCCACTTT. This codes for CASSQVHSPLHF.

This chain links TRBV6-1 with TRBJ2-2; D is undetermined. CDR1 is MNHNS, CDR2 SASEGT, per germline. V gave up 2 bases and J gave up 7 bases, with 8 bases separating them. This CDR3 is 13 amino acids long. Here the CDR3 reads CASSEKWDGELFF. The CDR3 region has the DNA TGTGCCAGCAGTGAAAAATGGGACGGGGAGCTGTTTTTT.

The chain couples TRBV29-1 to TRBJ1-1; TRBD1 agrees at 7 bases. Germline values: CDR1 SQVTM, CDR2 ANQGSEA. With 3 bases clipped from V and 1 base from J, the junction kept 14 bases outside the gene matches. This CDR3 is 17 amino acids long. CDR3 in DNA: TGCAGCGTTGAGCGACAGGGAAGCGTTAGGTGGAACACTGAAGCTTTCTTT. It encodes CSVERQGSVRWNTEAFF.

The CDR3 DNA follows: TGTGCCAGCAGCGTAGAAGCGGCTAATTCACCCCTCCACTTT. Its protein product is CASSVEAANSPLHF. The V and J genes are TRBV9 and TRBJ1-6, with D unclear. V lost 0 bases, J lost 6 bases, and 7 bases lay in between. In germline, CDR1 is SGDLS, CDR2 YYNGEE. This CDR3 spans 14 amino acids.